One and the same sample provided the 29 T cell receptor beta chains below, sequenced in a study of blood T cell repertoires in COVID-19. TCRdb keeps only in-frame clones here, not all; method: immunoSEQ multiplex PCR. The sample includes around 250,000 clones, about four fifths seen only once; the top ten take about 1.5%. The source material was peripheral blood. Receptors originate from a woman aged 35 to 49 who had recovered from COVID-19.

V gene TRBV25-1 combines with J gene TRBJ2-7; TRBD1 is a possible D gene (5 bases). The CDR3 runs to 14 residues. Germline-derived CDR1 and CDR2 are MGHDK and SYGVNS. Trimming cost V 3 bases and J 3 bases, with 12 bases left between them. This chain's CDR3 is CASSDVRQNYEQYF. The CDR3 DNA follows: TGTGCCAGCAGTGATGTAAGACAGAACTACGAGCAGTACTTC.

This chain uses TRBV2 with TRBJ2-1; 8 bases line up with TRBD1. The CDR3 consists of 15 residues. CDR1 is SNHLY, CDR2 FYNNEI, per germline. Trimming took 8 bases from V and 15 from J; bases not matched to a gene: 21. The CDR3 reads CASGDRQGILGGWFF. The CDR3 bases are TGTGCCAGCGGAGATAGACAGGGGATATTAGGGGGTTGGTTCTTC.

The V and J genes are TRBV9 and TRBJ2-5; TRBD1 matches 9 bases. V shed 4 bases, J shed 4 bases, and the junction held 5 bases outside the gene matches. CDR1 SGDLS and CDR2 YYNGEE come from the germline V gene. CDR3 size: 14 residues. CDR3 DNA sequence: TGTGCCAGCAGCCGAATGACAGGGGGAGAGACCCAGTACTTC. Its protein is CASSRMTGGETQYF.

V usage is TRBV11-2 and J usage is TRBJ1-5; perhaps TRBD1 as D (5 bases). The germline CDR1 and CDR2 sequences are SGHAT and FQNNGV. The CDR3 sequence is 15 residues long. V shed 3 bases and J shed 5 bases, with 14 bases lying between them. As DNA, the CDR3 is TGTGCCAGCAGCTTCAGAGGGGAGGGTGATCAGCCCCAGCATTTT. Encoded protein: CASSFRGEGDQPQHF.

V gene TRBV6-1 combines with J gene TRBJ2-1, with a tentative D call TRBD1 (5 bases). This CDR3 comprises 15 residues. V was cut by 1 base and J by 5 bases, with 12 bases left in between. Germline V gene data show CDR1 as MNHNS and CDR2 as SASEGT. The CDR3 spells CASSEGLGANNEQFF. DNA of the CDR3: TGTGCCAGCAGTGAAGGTCTTGGGGCGAACAATGAGCAGTTCTTC.

The chain has TRBV2 and TRBJ2-5; D may be TRBD2 (7 bases). Germline values: CDR1 SNHLY, CDR2 FYNNEI. The CDR3 runs to 14 residues. Trimming left V 5 bases short and J 5 bases short, with 15 bases between. As DNA, the CDR3 is TGTGCCAGCAGTTACGGGGGGCCTAGGGAGACCCAGTACTTC. This translates into CASSYGGPRETQYF.

The sample holds a few counts of this clone. The V and J genes are TRBV3-1 (or the pseudogene TRBV3-2) and TRBJ1-6; D unclear. The V end lost 1 base, the J end lost 12 bases, and 13 bases lay between the germline ends. The germline V gene encodes CDR1 LGHDT and CDR2 YNNKEL (reference sequence). The CDR3 sequence is 14 residues long. The CDR3 sequence is CASSQGGGRIPLHF. Here the CDR3 DNA reads TGTGCCAGCAGCCAAGGAGGCGGGAGGATACCCCTCCACTTT.

The V and J genes are TRBV19 and TRBJ2-1; 9 bases line up with TRBD1. The J segment lost 7 bases and the V segment lost 11 bases, leaving 12 bases of the junction unmatched. Germline V gene lookup returns CDR1 LNHDA and CDR2 SQIVND (reference sequence). The CDR3 runs 14 residues. In DNA form, the CDR3 reads TGTGCCTCAACGGGGACAGGGACGGATAATGAGCAGTTCTTC. Amino acids: CASTGTGTDNEQFF. The entire variable domain, with the rest obtained from reference TRBV19 and TRBJ2-1, is as follows: DGGITQSPKYLFRKEGQNVTLSCEQNLNHDAMYWYRQDPGQGLRLIYYSQIVNDFQKGDIAEGYSVSREKKESFPLTVTSAQKNPTAFYLCASTGTGTDNEQFFGPGTRLTVL.

The sample holds one count of this clone. This sequence joins TRBV11-1 and TRBJ2-3, with a tentative D call TRBD2 (5 bases). CDR3 length equals 16 residues. Per the germline V gene, CDR1 is SGHAT and CDR2 is FQDESV (reference sequence). Trimming left V 0 bases short and J 3 bases short, with 13 bases between. The CDR3 DNA follows: TGTGCCAGCAGCTTAGCGGCGGGCATGGTAACAGATACGCAGTATTTT. Translating gives CASSLAAGMVTDTQYF.

The chain has TRBV28 and TRBJ1-2; TRBD1 matches at 8 bases. The trim removed 5 bases at V and 7 bases at J, leaving 21 bases unmatched. Germline loops: CDR1 MDHEN, CDR2 SYDVKM. This CDR3 contains 18 residues. Written as DNA, the CDR3 is TGTGCCAGCAGTAGCCCGGGACAGGCACAAGCCAGGGGAAGTGGCTACACCTTC. Translated: CASSSPGQAQARGSGYTF.

J is TRBJ2-7 and V is TRBV5-1, with D possibly being TRBD1 (6 bases). This CDR3 is 13 amino acids long. Germline loops: CDR1 SGHRS, CDR2 YFSETQ. Deletions cut 5 bases from V and 1 base from J, with 10 bases between. CDR3 DNA: TGCGCCAGCAGTGAGGGGGTTTCCTACGAGCAGTACTTC. It codes for CASSEGVSYEQYF.

The CDR3 sequence is CASSPRGLIAKNIQYF. CDR3 DNA sequence: TGTGCCAGCAGCCCCCGAGGGTTAATAGCCAAAAACATTCAGTACTTC. V is TRBV7-2 and J is TRBJ2-4, with D tentatively TRBD2 (5 bases). The CDR3 sequence is 16 residues long. Trimming left V 5 bases short and J 0 bases short, with 14 bases between. Germline CDR1 is SGHTA and CDR2 is FQGNSA.

The CDR3 DNA reads TGTGCCACCAGTGATCTGGGGACACCTAGCACAGATACGCAGTATTTT. This encodes CATSDLGTPSTDTQYF. J is TRBJ2-3 and V is TRBV24-1, with D possibly being TRBD1 (6 bases). The CDR3 sequence is 16 residues long. Trimming stripped 3 bases from V and 0 bases from J, with 12 bases between. Germline CDR1 reads KGHDR; CDR2 reads SFDVKD.

This clone showed up just a few times. The chain recombines TRBV28 with TRBJ1-2; D unclear. CDR1 is MDHEN and CDR2 is SYDVKM in the germline V gene. The CDR3 totals 14 residues. V lost 3 bases and J 4 bases, leaving 12 bases between the germline ends. CDR3 region: CASSLVEESYGYTF. The DNA for the CDR3 is TGTGCCAGCAGTTTGGTCGAGGAATCCTATGGCTACACCTTC.

The CDR3 DNA sequence: TGTGCCAGCAGCCAAGTAGGCGGGACCCTTAATGAAAAACTGTTTTTT. Protein product: CASSQVGGTLNEKLFF. This chain uses TRBV3-1 (or the pseudogene TRBV3-2) with TRBJ1-4; perhaps TRBD1 as D (5 bases). The germline V gene encodes CDR1 LGHDT and CDR2 YNNKEL (reference sequence). The V end was cut by 1 base, the J end by 4 bases, with 13 bases between. The CDR3 spans 16 residues.

CDR3 loop: CASSLGRLRGGSNTGELFF. CDR3 bases: TGTGCCAGCAGCTTAGGTCGGTTGCGGGGGGGCTCTAACACCGGGGAGCTGTTTTTT. The V gene is TRBV7-2, the J gene TRBJ2-2; the match to TRBD2 covers 9 bases. V lost 1 base to trimming and J lost 2 bases; unmatched junction nucleotides: 11. The CDR3 is made up of 19 amino acids. In germline, CDR1 is SGHTA, CDR2 FQGNSA.

In regard to this clone: In the same sample, other DNA sequences code for this CDR3. The chain links TRBV2 to TRBJ2-6; D is perhaps TRBD2 (6 bases). Germline-derived CDR1 and CDR2 are SNHLY and FYNNEI. The CDR3 sequence is 14 residues long. V dropped 4 bases and J dropped 2 bases, with 6 bases sitting between them. The CDR3 sequence is CASSAGAGANVLTF. CDR3 nucleotides: TGTGCCAGCAGTGCGGGGGCTGGGGCCAACGTCCTGACTTTC.

The chain links TRBV15 to TRBJ2-3; TRBD2 matches 8 bases. V lost 6 bases and J lost 2; bases outside the gene matches: 7. Germline V CDR1 and CDR2: LNHNV, YYDKDF (reference sequence). The CDR3 totals 15 residues. The CDR3 region is CATSPGRGVTDTQYF. The CDR3 nucleotides read TGTGCCACCAGTCCCGGGCGGGGGGTCACAGATACGCAGTATTTT.

This clone was detected only a few times. The gene calls are TRBV7-9 and TRBJ1-1; no definite D call. The CDR3 extends over 14 amino acids. Germline CDR1 reads SEHNR; CDR2 reads FQNEAQ (reference sequence). Trimming took 2 bases from V and 0 from J, leaving 7 bases between them. CDR3 coding DNA: TGTGCCAGCAGCTTAACGCAGGTGAACACTGAAGCTTTCTTT. Translation gives CASSLTQVNTEAFF.

The chain joins TRBV6-6 to TRBJ1-1, with no clear D. Deletions cut 4 bases from V and 5 bases from J, with 14 bases between. Germline V CDR1 and CDR2: MNHNY, SVGAGI (reference sequence). The CDR3 contains 14 residues. Written as DNA, the CDR3 is TGTGCCAGCAGTTTCGCCCTAGGTGGTACTGAAGCTTTCTTT. This gives the protein CASSFALGGTEAFF.

The rearrangement links TRBV2 to TRBJ1-5; D uncertain. Germline V gene lookup returns CDR1 SNHLY and CDR2 FYNNEI. The CDR3 contains 12 residues. Trimming shortened V by 4 bases and J by 2 bases, and 3 bases separated the two germline ends. The CDR3 sequence: CASSAGNQPQHF. Here the CDR3 DNA reads TGTGCCAGCAGTGCTGGCAATCAGCCCCAGCATTTT.

This CDR3 is CASSSTGRNTGELFF. In DNA, the CDR3 is TGTGCCAGCAGTTCGACAGGGAGGAACACCGGGGAGCTGTTTTTT. The chain carries TRBV28 and TRBJ2-2; 7 bases fit TRBD1. J gave up 1 base and V 4 bases, and 3 bases lay outside the gene matches. The CDR3 length is 15 residues. Per the germline V gene, CDR1 is MDHEN and CDR2 is SYDVKM. Full variable domain (outside the CDR3, taken from reference TRBV28 and TRBJ2-2): DVKVTQSSRYLVKRTGEKVFLECVQDMDHENMFWYRQDPGLGLRLIYFSYDVKMKEKGDIPEGYSVSREKKERFSLILESASTNQTSMYLCASSSTGRNTGELFFGEGSRLTVL.

This clone occurred once. The gene calls are TRBV3-1 (or the pseudogene TRBV3-2) and TRBJ2-7; D remains ambiguous. From germline, CDR1 is LGHDT and CDR2 YNNKEL (reference sequence). The V end lost 2 bases, the J end lost 3 bases, and 14 bases lay between the germline ends. The CDR3 contains 15 residues. The CDR3 loop is CASSQSAEKFYEQYF. The DNA for the CDR3 is TGTGCCAGCAGCCAAAGCGCGGAGAAATTCTACGAGCAGTACTTC.

This chain uses TRBV5-6 with TRBJ1-1, with D hard to call. V was clipped by 1 base and J by 1 base, with 8 bases between them. Germline V gene sequence: CDR1 SGHDT, CDR2 YYEEEE. The CDR3 length is 14 residues. The CDR3 here is CASSLNGRNTEAFF. DNA for the CDR3: TGTGCCAGCAGCTTGAATGGTAGGAACACTGAAGCTTTCTTT.

This chain uses TRBV7-9 with TRBJ1-1, with D hard to call. V lost 7 bases and J lost 6, with 18 bases in between. In germline, CDR1 is SEHNR, CDR2 FQNEAQ (reference sequence). The length of the CDR3 is 14 residues. CDR3 loop: CASTSNRNLAEAFF. The CDR3 DNA reads as TGTGCCAGCACCTCGAATAGAAACCTGGCTGAAGCTTTCTTT.

This clone is a singleton in its sample. The chain joins TRBV7-5 to TRBJ2-7; no check of the table's D call, TRBD2, against the DNA was made. TRBV7-5 is classified as a pseudogene. The CDR3 extends over 16 amino acids. The CDR3 DNA is TGTGTCAGAAGCGGGCTAGCGGGCCGCTTTCGGTACGAGCAGTACTTC. It is translated as CVRSGLAGRFRYEQYF.

The genes are TRBV5-1 and TRBJ2-7, with D maybe TRBD1 (6 bases). The CDR3 is 13 residues long. V lost 3 bases, J lost 3 bases, and 10 bases lay in between. Germline loops: CDR1 SGHRS, CDR2 YFSETQ. The CDR3 bases are TGCGCCAGCAGCTCGGGACAACTCTACGAGCAGTACTTC. Protein: CASSSGQLYEQYF.

The chain joins TRBV3-1 (or the pseudogene TRBV3-2) to TRBJ2-1; tentatively, D is TRBD1 (5 bases). Looked up from germline, CDR1 is LGHDT and CDR2 is YNNKEL (reference sequence). The CDR3 has 13 residues. Between the trimmed V and J ends, which lost 1 base and 10 bases, there was a span of 11 bases. This CDR3 reads CASSQGRASEQFF. For the CDR3, the DNA is TGTGCCAGCAGCCAAGGCAGGGCAAGCGAGCAGTTCTTC.

V and J are TRBV5-1 and TRBJ2-7; 8 bases align to TRBD2. After removal of 4 bases from V and 5 bases from J, the junction contained 5 bases not matched to a gene. Germline values: CDR1 SGHRS, CDR2 YFSETQ. The CDR3 has 13 amino acids. This CDR3 is CASSGGLDDEQYF. The CDR3 nucleotides are TGCGCCAGCAGCGGGGGACTAGACGACGAGCAGTACTTC. Supplemented by reference TRBV5-1 and TRBJ2-7, the full variable domain reads KAGVTQTPRYLIKTRGQQVTLSCSPISGHRSVSWYQQTPGQGLQFLFEYFSETQRNKGNFPGRFSGRQFSNSRSEMNVSTLELGDSALYLCASSGGLDDEQYFGPGTRLTVT.